These 17 T cell receptor beta chains were all obtained from the same sample, sequenced in a study of blood T cell repertoires in COVID-19. Measured with immunoSEQ multiplex PCR; TCRdb has only the in-frame clones, and not every one. Of over 600,000 clones detected, 90% appear once; the ten largest clones hold around 0.3%. The sample consisted of peripheral blood. Receptors were obtained from a woman between 18 and 30 years old with acute or convalescent COVID-19.

The rearrangement links TRBV11-2 to TRBJ2-6, with D unresolved. Germline lookup yields CDR1 SGHAT and CDR2 FQNNGV. The CDR3 is made up of 15 amino acids. Trimming pared 1 base from V and 0 bases from J, leaving 4 bases between. CDR3 bases: TGTGCCAGCAGCTTAGTCGGCTCTGGGGCCAACGTCCTGACTTTC. Its translation is CASSLVGSGANVLTF.

This chain links TRBV7-6 with TRBJ1-1, with 7 bases identical to TRBD1. The CDR3 sequence is 22 residues long. The germline V gene has CDR1 SGHVS and CDR2 FNYEAQ. With 4 bases clipped from V and 0 bases from J, the junction kept 26 bases outside the gene matches. The CDR3 bases are TGTGCCAGCAGCTACCGGCGGGCTTCATCGGGGCGACAGGGAGGAATGAACACTGAAGCTTTCTTT. It yields the protein CASSYRRASSGRQGGMNTEAFF.

The chain is built from TRBV27 and TRBJ1-2; D is ambiguous. CDR1 is MNHEY and CDR2 is SMNVEV in the germline V gene (reference sequence). V was shortened by 5 bases and J by 4 bases, with 14 bases between the two germline ends. The CDR3 loop spans 14 amino acids. In nucleotides, the CDR3 is TGTGCCAGCAGTCCGCTGACTGGACTCTATGGCTACACCTTC. Protein product: CASSPLTGLYGYTF.

The V and J genes are TRBV6-1 and TRBJ2-3; 12 nucleotides line up with TRBD1. The CDR3 is 15 amino acids. Losses at the gene ends were 3 bases for V and 2 bases for J; bases not matched to a gene: 0. Germline CDR1 is MNHNS and CDR2 is SASEGT. CDR3 residues: CASSEGQGATDTQYF. As DNA, the CDR3 is TGTGCCAGCAGTGAGGGACAGGGGGCCACAGATACGCAGTATTTT.

This chain joins TRBV12-3 or TRBV12-4 and TRBJ1-2, with D possibly TRBD1 on 6 matching bases. The V end lost 5 bases, the J end lost 6 bases, and 13 bases lay between the germline ends. The CDR3 runs 13 residues. CDR3 sequence reads: CASSPRGAHGYTF. The CDR3 DNA is TGTGCCAGCAGTCCCCGGGGGGCCCATGGCTACACCTTC.

V and J are TRBV25-1 and TRBJ1-1; D perhaps matches TRBD1 (6 bases). The CDR3 spans 16 residues. The germline CDR1 and CDR2 sequences are MGHDK and SYGVNS. The V end was cut by 8 bases, the J end by 4 bases, with 23 bases between. DNA for the CDR3: TGTGCCAGCCGTCTCTGTTGGACAGTTCGATCCACTGAAGCTTTCTTT. Protein product: CASRLCWTVRSTEAFF.

This clone is a singleton in its sample. V usage is TRBV7-2 and J usage is TRBJ2-2, with TRBD1 as a possible D gene (5 bases). V lost 5 bases and J 5 bases, leaving 15 bases between the germline ends. The CDR3 is made up of 15 amino acids. Germline V gene lookup returns CDR1 SGHTA and CDR2 FQGNSA. The CDR3 nucleotides read TGTGCCAGCAGCCCCCGGACATATACTACCGGGGAGCTGTTTTTT. Translating gives CASSPRTYTTGELFF.

As to this clone: Germline is not matched at one junction end, which may reflect a read error. The CDR3 spells CASTPALAGGYTQYF. In DNA form, the CDR3 reads TGTGCCAGTACCCCCGCACTAGCGGGGGGTTATACACAGTATTTT. The chain joins TRBV19 to TRBJ2-3, with 12 bases identical to TRBD2. Germline CDR1 is LNHDA and CDR2 is SQIVND (reference sequence). CDR3 length: 15 residues.

V and J are TRBV19 and TRBJ2-3; 10 positions agree with TRBD1. There are 14 residues in the CDR3. Germline CDR1 and CDR2: LNHDA and SQIVND (reference sequence). V lost 6 bases, J lost 6 bases, and 6 bases stayed unmatched. CDR3 bases: TGTGCCAGTAGCCGACAGGGGGCAAGGGATACGCAGTATTTT. Encoded protein: CASSRQGARDTQYF.

The genes are TRBV6-6 and TRBJ1-4; no definite D call. This CDR3 has 13 amino acids. V lost 10 bases and J 1 base, leaving 10 bases between the germline ends. The germline gives CDR1 MNHNY, CDR2 SVGAGI (reference sequence). CDR3 residues: CATRSVTNEKLFF. DNA for the CDR3: TGTGCCACCAGGAGTGTAACTAATGAAAAACTGTTTTTT.

The chain employs TRBV5-1 and TRBJ1-1, with 7 bases that match TRBD1. With 4 bases clipped from V and 5 bases from J, the junction kept 17 bases outside the gene matches. The CDR3 is made up of 17 amino acids. In germline, CDR1 is SGHRS, CDR2 YFSETQ. The CDR3 loop reads CASSPVGNRGIWTEAFF. CDR3 coding DNA: TGCGCCAGCAGCCCGGTTGGGAACAGGGGAATTTGGACTGAAGCTTTCTTT.

This sequence joins TRBV7-6 and TRBJ2-3, with 11 bases identical to TRBD2. The CDR3 spans 16 residues. Germline-derived CDR1 and CDR2 are SGHVS and FNYEAQ. V was clipped by 2 bases and J by 1 base; unmatched bases: 2. In DNA, the CDR3 is TGTGCCAGCAGCTTACCGACTAGCGGGGGCACAGATACGCAGTATTTT. Amino acid sequence: CASSLPTSGGTDTQYF.

V is TRBV18 and J is TRBJ1-2, with D perhaps TRBD1 (5 bases). CDR3 length: 16 amino acids. The germline V and J ends were trimmed by 2 bases and 0 bases, with 13 bases remaining between them. Germline loops: CDR1 KGHSH, CDR2 LQKENI. This CDR3 reads CASSPARETPNYGYTF. Written as DNA, the CDR3 is TGTGCCAGCTCACCAGCCAGGGAAACCCCTAACTATGGCTACACCTTC.

V is TRBV9 and J is TRBJ2-2, with TRBD1 matching over 9 bases. J lost 3 bases, V lost 3 bases, and 12 bases had no gene match. CDR3 length: 18 residues. Germline V gives CDR1 SGDLS, CDR2 YYNGEE. The CDR3 loop reads CASSGLTGGLVDTGELFF. CDR3 coding DNA: TGTGCCAGCAGCGGCCTGACAGGGGGTTTGGTGGACACCGGGGAGCTGTTTTTT.

This chain links TRBV4-1 with TRBJ2-7, with D unresolved. The CDR3 loop spans 12 amino acids. V shed 0 bases and J shed 7 bases, with 7 bases lying between them. In germline, CDR1 is MGHRA, CDR2 YSYEKL. The CDR3 region is CASSQDLVEQYF. The DNA for the CDR3 is TGCGCCAGCAGCCAAGACCTAGTGGAGCAGTACTTC.

The chain has TRBV4-3 and TRBJ1-2; 10 positions agree with TRBD1. Germline CDR1 and CDR2: LGHNA and YSLEER. J lost 4 bases, V lost 2 bases, and 7 bases had no gene match. The CDR3 has 16 residues. CDR3: CASSQTDRGPRYGYTF. CDR3 sequence (DNA): TGCGCCAGCAGCCAAACAGACAGGGGGCCCCGCTATGGCTACACCTTC.

The chain links TRBV9 to TRBJ1-2, with 7 bases lining up with TRBD1. Germline V gene data show CDR1 as SGDLS and CDR2 as YYNGEE. After removal of 0 bases from V and 3 bases from J, the junction contained 20 bases not matched to a gene. This CDR3 has 20 amino acids. For the CDR3, the DNA is TGTGCCAGCAGCGTAGCTACCAGGGGGGACTGGCACTCGAGACACTATGGCTACACCTTC. Amino acids: CASSVATRGDWHSRHYGYTF.